This entry describes one T cell receptor beta chain. Generated by immunoSEQ multiplex PCR, the TCRdb table keeps only in-frame clones and is missing some. This sample has some 11,000 clones, with roughly 91% found just once. This sample is part of a study of blood T cell repertoires in COVID-19. Germline CDR1 and CDR2: SGDLS and YYNGEE. V lost 6 bases and J lost 2, with 9 bases in between. The CDR3 spans 13 residues. This chain joins TRBV9 and TRBJ1-3; D possibly corresponds to TRBD1 (6 bases). Sequenced: peripheral blood. The receptor was derived from a woman aged 65 to 85 with active COVID-19. The CDR3 coding sequence is TGTGCCAGCACCGGGACAACTGGAAACACCATATATTTT. It translates to CASTGTTGNTIYF.